This TCR beta chain was obtained from a study of patients and donors after allogeneic stem cell transplantation. TCRdb processed the RT-PCR reads anew with MiXCR; each CDR3 protein has one entry. The repertoire consists of 800,000 to 1,000,000 distinct CDR3 sequences, with 18% occurring once and the leading ten covering 5% to 6.5%. Germline V gene data show CDR1 as SNHLY and CDR2 as FYNNEI. The CDR3 is made up of 12 amino acids. Trimming stripped 0 bases from V and 11 bases from J, with 10 bases between. Sequenced sample: blood, either unsorted or a sorted T cell fraction (not recorded which). This clonotype was obtained from a human donor who was either an allogeneic HSCT recipient or a stem cell or donor lymphocyte infusion donor (not recorded which). It is not recorded whose cells these are; they may come from a transplant donor. The gene calls are TRBV2 and TRBJ1-1; D not resolved. CDR3 sequence: CASSEAGLGAFF. The CDR3 nucleotides read TGTGCCAGCAGTGAAGCGGGTCTGGGGGCTTTCTTT.